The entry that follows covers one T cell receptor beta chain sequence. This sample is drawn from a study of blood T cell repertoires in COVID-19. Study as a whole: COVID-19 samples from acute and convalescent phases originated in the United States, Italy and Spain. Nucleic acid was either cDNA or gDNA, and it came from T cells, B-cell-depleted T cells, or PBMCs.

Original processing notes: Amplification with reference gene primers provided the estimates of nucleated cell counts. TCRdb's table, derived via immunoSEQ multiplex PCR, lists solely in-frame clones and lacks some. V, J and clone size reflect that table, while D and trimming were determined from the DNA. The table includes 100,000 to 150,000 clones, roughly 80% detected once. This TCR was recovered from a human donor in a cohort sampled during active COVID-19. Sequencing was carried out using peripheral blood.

The DNA of the CDR3 is TGTGCCAGCAGCTCCCCGACAGGGTCTAACTATGGCTACACCTTC. It translates to CASSSPTGSNYGYTF. The chain carries TRBV5-4 and TRBJ1-2; 7 bases line up with TRBD1. Unmatched junction bases numbered 5, after V lost 3 bases and J lost 0 bases. This CDR3 comprises 15 residues. CDR1 SGHNT and CDR2 YYREEE come from the germline V gene (reference sequence). Together with reference TRBV5-4 and TRBJ1-2, the CDR3 gives the full variable domain: ETGVTQSPTHLIKTRGQQVTLRCSSQSGHNTVSWYQQALGQGPQFIFQYYREEENGRGNFPPRFSGLQFPNYSSELNVNALELDDSALYLCASSSPTGSNYGYTFGSGTRLTVV.